Below, one T cell receptor (beta chain) is given with its context. Its antigen is undetermined. Profiled with immunoSEQ multiplex PCR; TCRdb holds only in-frame clones, not every one. The profile shows 80,000 or so clones, roughly 93% of them singletons. This record belongs to a study of human versus mouse CDR3 diversity and MHC coevolution. Study observations and caveats: Clonal inequality was lowest in most of the three human donors. About 1.6 million TCR beta clonotypes were estimated for humans, the largest repertoire.

With V trimmed by 6 bases and J by 4 bases, 12 bases remained unmatched. Germline assignment: CDR1 MDHEN and CDR2 SYDVKM. The CDR3 length is 16 residues. This sequence joins TRBV28 and TRBJ2-1; the match to TRBD2 covers 7 bases. The sequenced sample was naive CD4+ T cells from blood. As for subset: CD45RO-negative CD62L-positive naive CD4 T cells. The TCR originated in a person aged 30-69 years in good health. The CDR3 sequence is CASSPSGTEGYNEQFF. CDR3 bases: TGTGCCAGCAGCCCTAGCGGAACAGAGGGATACAATGAGCAGTTCTTC.